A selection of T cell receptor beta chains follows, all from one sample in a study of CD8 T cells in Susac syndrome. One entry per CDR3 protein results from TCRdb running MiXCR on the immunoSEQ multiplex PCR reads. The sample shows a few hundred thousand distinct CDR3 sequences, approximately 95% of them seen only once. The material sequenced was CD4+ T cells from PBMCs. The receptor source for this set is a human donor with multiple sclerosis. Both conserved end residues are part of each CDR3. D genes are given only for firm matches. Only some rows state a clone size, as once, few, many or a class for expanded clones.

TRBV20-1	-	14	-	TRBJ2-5	CSARGGQGWETQYF	TGCAGTGCTAGAGGTGGACAAGGATGGGAGACCCAGTACTTC
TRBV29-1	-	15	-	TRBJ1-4	CSAEPMGRGNEKLFF	TGCAGCGCCGAGCCAATGGGACGGGGTAATGAAAAACTGTTTTTT
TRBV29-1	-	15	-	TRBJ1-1	CSGFVPGTSNTEAFF	TGCAGCGGTTTTGTACCCGGGACCTCGAACACTGAAGCTTTCTTT
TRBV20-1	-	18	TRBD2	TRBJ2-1	CSARGGLAGLSSYNEQFF	TGCAGTGCTAGAGGAGGGCTAGCGGGGCTTAGCTCCTACAATGAGCAGTTCTTC
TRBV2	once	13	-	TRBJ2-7	CASSAGQSYEQYF	TGTGCCAGCAGTGCCGGGCAGTCCTACGAGCAGTACTTC
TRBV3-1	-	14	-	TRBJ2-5	CASSLMGGRETQYF	TGTGCCAGCAGCCTAATGGGCGGAAGAGAGACCCAGTACTTC
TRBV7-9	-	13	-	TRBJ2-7	CASSLTVWYEQYF	TGTGCCAGCAGCTTAACCGTGTGGTACGAGCAGTACTTC
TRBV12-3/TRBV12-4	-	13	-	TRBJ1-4	CASSVGFNEKLFF	TGTGCCAGCAGCGTGGGCTTTAATGAAAAACTGTTTTTT
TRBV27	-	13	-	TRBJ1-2	CASSLGGARGYTF	TGTGCCAGCAGTTTAGGGGGGGCGCGGGGCTACACCTTC
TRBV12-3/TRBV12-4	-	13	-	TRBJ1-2	CASSLIPNYGYTF	TGTGCCAGCAGTTTAATCCCTAACTATGGCTACACCTTC
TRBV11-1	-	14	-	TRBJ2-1	CASSLTRDTNEQFF	TGTGCCAGCAGCTTAACACGGGACACCAATGAGCAGTTCTTC
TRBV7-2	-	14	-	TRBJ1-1	CASRLQGVYTEAFF	TGTGCCAGCAGACTCCAGGGAGTTTACACTGAAGCTTTCTTT
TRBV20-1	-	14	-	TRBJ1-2	CSAKRATVNYGYTF	TGCAGTGCTAAAAGGGCAACAGTTAACTATGGCTACACCTTC